This T cell receptor (beta chain) was sequenced for a study of blood T cell repertoires in COVID-19. In the study overall: Sites in the United States, Italy and Spain provided acute and convalescent COVID-19 samples. PBMCs, B-cell-depleted T cells, or T cells were the source of the cDNA or gDNA that made up the material.

V lost 1 base and J lost 7; bases outside the gene matches: 6. CDR1 and CDR2 (germline): MGHRA, YSYEKL. The CDR3 runs to 15 residues. As processed by the authors: Nucleated cell counts were estimated from reference gene primer amplification. The repertoire was sequenced with immunoSEQ multiplex PCR; TCRdb's copy has only in-frame clones and lacks some. Clonal size and the V and J genes are those of that table, whereas D and trimming came from the DNA. The sample records under 250,000 clones, roughly 84% being singletons. The gene calls are TRBV4-1 and TRBJ2-3, with TRBD2 matching 9 bases. Input material: peripheral blood. The sequence was collected from a woman aged 60-70 years who had recovered from COVID-19. The CDR3 here is CASSQGRGGVNTQYF. The CDR3 DNA is TGCGCCAGCAGCCAAGGGCGGGGGGGCGTGAATACGCAGTATTTT.